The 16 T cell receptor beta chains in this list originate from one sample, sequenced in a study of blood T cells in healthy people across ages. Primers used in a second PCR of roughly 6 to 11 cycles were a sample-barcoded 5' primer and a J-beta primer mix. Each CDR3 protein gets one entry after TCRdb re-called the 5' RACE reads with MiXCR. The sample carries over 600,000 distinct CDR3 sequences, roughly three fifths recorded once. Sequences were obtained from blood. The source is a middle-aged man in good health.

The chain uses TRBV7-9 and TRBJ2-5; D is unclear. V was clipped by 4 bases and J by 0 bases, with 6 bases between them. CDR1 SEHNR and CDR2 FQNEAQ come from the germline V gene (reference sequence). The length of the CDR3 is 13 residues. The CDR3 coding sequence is TGTGCCAGCAGCTCCCAGGACCAAGAGACCCAGTACTTC. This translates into CASSSQDQETQYF.

The CDR3 spells CASSLVGTAETQYF. CDR3 bases: TGTGCCAGCAGTTTAGTTGGGACAGCAGAGACCCAGTACTTC. V is TRBV12-3 or TRBV12-4 and J is TRBJ2-5; 7 bases fit TRBD1. Unmatched junction bases numbered 3, after V lost 1 base and J lost 4 bases. The CDR3 contains 14 residues.

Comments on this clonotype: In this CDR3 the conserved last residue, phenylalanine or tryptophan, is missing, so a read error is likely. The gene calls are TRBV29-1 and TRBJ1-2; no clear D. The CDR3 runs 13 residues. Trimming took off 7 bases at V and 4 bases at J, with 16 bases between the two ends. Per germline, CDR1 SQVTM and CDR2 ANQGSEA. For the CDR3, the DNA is TGCAGCGACAGCCCCCGGGCGGGCTATGGCTACACCCTC. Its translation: CSDSPRAGYGYTL.

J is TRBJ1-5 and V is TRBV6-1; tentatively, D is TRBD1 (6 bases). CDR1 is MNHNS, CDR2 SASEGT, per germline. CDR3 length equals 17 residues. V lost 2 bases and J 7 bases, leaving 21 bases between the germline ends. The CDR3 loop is CASSERFYEDSNQPQHF. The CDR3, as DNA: TGTGCCAGCAGTGAACGGTTCTATGAGGACAGTAACCAGCCCCAGCATTTT.

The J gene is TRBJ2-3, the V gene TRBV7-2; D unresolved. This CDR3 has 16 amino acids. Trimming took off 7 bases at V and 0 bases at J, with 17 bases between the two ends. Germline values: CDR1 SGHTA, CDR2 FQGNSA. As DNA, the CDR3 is TGTGCCAGCACCTATAGGAGATTAACTAGCACAGATACGCAGTATTTT. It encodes CASTYRRLTSTDTQYF. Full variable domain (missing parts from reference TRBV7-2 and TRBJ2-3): GAGVSQSPSNKVTEKGKDVELRCDPISGHTALYWYRQSLGQGLEFLIYFQGNSAPDKSGLPSDRFSAERTGGSVSTLTIQRTQQEDSAVYLCASTYRRLTSTDTQYFGPGTRLTVL.

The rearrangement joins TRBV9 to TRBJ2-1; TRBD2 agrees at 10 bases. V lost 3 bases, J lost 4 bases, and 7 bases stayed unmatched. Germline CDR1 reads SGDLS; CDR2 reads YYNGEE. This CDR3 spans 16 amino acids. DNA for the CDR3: TGTGCCAGCAGCGAAAGACTAGCGGGCTTATACAATGAGCAGTTCTTC. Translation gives CASSERLAGLYNEQFF. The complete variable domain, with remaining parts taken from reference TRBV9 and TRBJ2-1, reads DSGVTQTPKHLITATGQRVTLRCSPRSGDLSVYWYQQSLDQGLQFLIQYYNGEERAKGNILERFSAQQFPDLHSELNLSSLELGDSALYFCASSERLAGLYNEQFFGPGTRLTVL.

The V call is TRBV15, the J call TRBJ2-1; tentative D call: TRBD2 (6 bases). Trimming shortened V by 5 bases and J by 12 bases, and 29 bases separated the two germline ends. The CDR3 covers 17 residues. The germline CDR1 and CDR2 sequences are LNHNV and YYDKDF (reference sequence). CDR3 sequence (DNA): TGTGCCACCAGCGCAGAAACCATAGCGTCCTCGTCGCGGGGGCAGTTCTTC. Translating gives CATSAETIASSSRGQFF.

The CDR3 DNA reads as TGTGCCAGCGGTGGTGTACCTATCTCTGGGGCCAACGTCCTGACTTTC. This encodes CASGGVPISGANVLTF. This chain links TRBV27 with TRBJ2-6; no definite D call. V was clipped by 8 bases and J by 0 bases, with 14 bases between them. Germline assignment: CDR1 MNHEY and CDR2 SMNVEV (reference sequence). CDR3 length: 16 residues.

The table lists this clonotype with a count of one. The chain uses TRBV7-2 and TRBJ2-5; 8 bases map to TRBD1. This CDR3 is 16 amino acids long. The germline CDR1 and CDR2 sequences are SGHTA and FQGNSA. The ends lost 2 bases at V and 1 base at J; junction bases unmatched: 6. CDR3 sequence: CASSLSLGQGQETQYF. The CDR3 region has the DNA TGTGCCAGCAGCTTAAGCCTAGGACAGGGCCAAGAGACCCAGTACTTC.

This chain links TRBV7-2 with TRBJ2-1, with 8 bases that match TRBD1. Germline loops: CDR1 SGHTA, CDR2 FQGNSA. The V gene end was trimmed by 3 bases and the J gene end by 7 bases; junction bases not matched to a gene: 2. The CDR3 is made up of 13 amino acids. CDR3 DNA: TGTGCCAGCAGCTTCCGACAGGGGAATGAGCAGTTCTTC. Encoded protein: CASSFRQGNEQFF.

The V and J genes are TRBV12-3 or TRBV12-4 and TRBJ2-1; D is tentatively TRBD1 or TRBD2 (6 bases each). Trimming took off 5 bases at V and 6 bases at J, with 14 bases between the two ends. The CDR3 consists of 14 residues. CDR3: CASSNGGPSNEQFF. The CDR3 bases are TGTGCCAGCAGTAACGGGGGCCCCTCCAATGAGCAGTTCTTC.

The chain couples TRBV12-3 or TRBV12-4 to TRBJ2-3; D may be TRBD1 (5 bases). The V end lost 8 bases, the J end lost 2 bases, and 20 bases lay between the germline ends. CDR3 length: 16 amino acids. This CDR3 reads CASSIKRGQITDTQYF. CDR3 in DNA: TGTGCCAGCTCGATTAAGCGTGGACAAATCACAGATACGCAGTATTTT.

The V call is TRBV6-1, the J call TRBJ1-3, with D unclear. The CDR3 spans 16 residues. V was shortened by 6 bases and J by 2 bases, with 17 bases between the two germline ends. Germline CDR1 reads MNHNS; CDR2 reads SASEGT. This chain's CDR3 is CASRKTVEPAGNTIYF. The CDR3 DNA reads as TGTGCCAGCAGAAAAACTGTCGAACCAGCTGGAAACACCATATATTTT.

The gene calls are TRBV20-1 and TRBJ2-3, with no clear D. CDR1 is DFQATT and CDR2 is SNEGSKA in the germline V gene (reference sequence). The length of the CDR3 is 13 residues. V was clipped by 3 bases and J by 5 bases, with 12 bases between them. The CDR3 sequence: CSASIEIRDTQYF. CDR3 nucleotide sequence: TGCAGTGCTAGCATAGAAATTAGAGATACGCAGTATTTT.

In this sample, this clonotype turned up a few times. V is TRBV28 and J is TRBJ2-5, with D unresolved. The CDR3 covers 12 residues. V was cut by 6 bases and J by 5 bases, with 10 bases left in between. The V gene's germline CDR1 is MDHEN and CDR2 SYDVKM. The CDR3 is CASRNNRETQYF. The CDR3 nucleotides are TGTGCCAGCAGAAATAACCGGGAGACCCAGTACTTC. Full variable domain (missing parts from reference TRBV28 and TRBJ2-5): DVKVTQSSRYLVKRTGEKVFLECVQDMDHENMFWYRQDPGLGLRLIYFSYDVKMKEKGDIPEGYSVSREKKERFSLILESASTNQTSMYLCASRNNRETQYFGPGTRLLVL.

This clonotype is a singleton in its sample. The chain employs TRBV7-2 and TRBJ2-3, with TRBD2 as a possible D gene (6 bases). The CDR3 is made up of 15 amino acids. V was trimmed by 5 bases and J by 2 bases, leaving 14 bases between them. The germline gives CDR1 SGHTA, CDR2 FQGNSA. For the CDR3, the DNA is TGTGCCAGCAGCCCGGACGGGAGAGCCACAGATACGCAGTATTTT. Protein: CASSPDGRATDTQYF.